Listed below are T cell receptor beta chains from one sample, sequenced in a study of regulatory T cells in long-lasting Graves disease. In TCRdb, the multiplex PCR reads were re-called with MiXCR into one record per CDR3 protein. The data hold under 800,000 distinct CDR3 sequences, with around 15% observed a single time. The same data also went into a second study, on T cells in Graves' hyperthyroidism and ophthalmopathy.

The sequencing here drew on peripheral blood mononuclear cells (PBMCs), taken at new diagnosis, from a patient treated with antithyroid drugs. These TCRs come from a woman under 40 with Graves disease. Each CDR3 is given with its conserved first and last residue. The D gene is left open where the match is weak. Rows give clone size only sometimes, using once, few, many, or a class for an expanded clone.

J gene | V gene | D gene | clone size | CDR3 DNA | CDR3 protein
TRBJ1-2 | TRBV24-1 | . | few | TGTGCCACCAGTGACCCCGGGGTCTATGGCTACACCTTC | CATSDPGVYGYTF
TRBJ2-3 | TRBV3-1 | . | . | TGTGCCAGCAGCCCAGGGGTGCACACAGATACGCAGTATTTT | CASSPGVHTDTQYF
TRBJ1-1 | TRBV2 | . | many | TGTGCCAGCAGTGATCGGGGCGAAGCTTTCTTT | CASSDRGEAFF
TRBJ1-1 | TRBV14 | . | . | TGTGCCAGCAACGGGCTCGGGACCTTGAACACTGAAGCTTTCTTT | CASNGLGTLNTEAFF
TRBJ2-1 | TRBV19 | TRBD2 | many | TGTGCCAGTTCTTATAGCGGGACCCCGTACAATGAGCAGTTCTTC | CASSYSGTPYNEQFF
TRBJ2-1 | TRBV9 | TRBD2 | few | TGTGCCAGCAGCGTAGCTCTAGCGGGTAACAATGAGCAGTTCTTC | CASSVALAGNNEQFF
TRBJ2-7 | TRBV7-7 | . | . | TGTGCTAGCAGCCATGCAACGGGTTACGAGCAGTACTTC | CASSHATGYEQYF
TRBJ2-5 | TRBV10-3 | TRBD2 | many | TGTGCCATCAGTGAGCCAGGACTAGCGGGAGTGGGGGAGACCCAGTACTTC | CAISEPGLAGVGETQYF
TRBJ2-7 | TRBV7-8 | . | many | TGTGCCAGCAGCTTAACTACAGTTACCTACGAGCAGTACTTC | CASSLTTVTYEQYF
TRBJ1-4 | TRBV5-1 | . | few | TGCGCCAGCAGCTCGGAACAGGCCACTAATGAAAAACTGTTTTTT | CASSSEQATNEKLFF
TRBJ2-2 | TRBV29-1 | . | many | TGCAGCGTTGTCGACTTCGCTAGAAACACCGGGGAGCTGTTTTTT | CSVVDFARNTGELFF
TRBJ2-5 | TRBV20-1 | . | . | TGCAGTGCTAGATCCCCCGGGACTCCGCCTCTGGACTTC | CSARSPGTPPLDF
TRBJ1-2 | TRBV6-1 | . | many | TGTGCTGGGCAGGTTGACTTCTATGGCTACACCTTC | CAGQVDFYGYTF
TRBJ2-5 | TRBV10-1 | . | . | TGCGCCAGCAGTGGTAACCTAGACACCGGGGAGACCCAGTACTTC | CASSGNLDTGETQYF
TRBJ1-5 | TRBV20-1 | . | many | TGCAGTGCTAGAGGGAATGAGGCAGCCTATCAGCCCCAGCATTTT | CSARGNEAAYQPQHF
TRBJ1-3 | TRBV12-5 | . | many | TGTGCTAGTGGTCCAAGGGCCACCTTTTTTCAGGCGGATGAGGGAACAGGAAACACCATATATTTT | CASGPRATFFQADEGTGNTIYF
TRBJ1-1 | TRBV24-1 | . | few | TGTACCACCAGTGCGGGCGCAGGGACCACTGAAGCTTTCTTT | CTTSAGAGTTEAFF
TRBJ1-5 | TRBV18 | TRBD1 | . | TGTGCCAGCCAGGGAACCGGGACAGGGGGCATTCAGCCCCAGCATTTT | CASQGTGTGGIQPQHF
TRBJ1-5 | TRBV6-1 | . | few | TGTGCCAGCAGTGATGGGAGTCAGCCCCAGCATTTT | CASSDGSQPQHF
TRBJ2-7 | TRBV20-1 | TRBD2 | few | TGCAGTCCGACTCAGGGAGGGAATAGAAACGAGCAGTACTTC | CSPTQGGNRNEQYF
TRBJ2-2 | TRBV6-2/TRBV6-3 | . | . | TGTGCCAGCAGTTACCAGGGATCCGGGGAGCTGTTTTTT | CASSYQGSGELFF
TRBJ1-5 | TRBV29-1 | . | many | TGCAGCGTTGGGAACGCCGTAGGGGTTAATCAGCCCCAGCATTTT | CSVGNAVGVNQPQHF
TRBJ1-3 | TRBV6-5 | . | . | TGTGCCAGCAGTTACACCTCAACACTACTAATGAGCTCTGGAAACACCATATATTTT | CASSYTSTLLMSSGNTIYF
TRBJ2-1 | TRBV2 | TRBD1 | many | TGTGCCAGCAGTGGAACAGGGGACAATGAGCAGTTCTTC | CASSGTGDNEQFF
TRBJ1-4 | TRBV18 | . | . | TGTGCCAGCTCACCGCCTTTATGGACAAATGAAAAACTGTTTTTT | CASSPPLWTNEKLFF
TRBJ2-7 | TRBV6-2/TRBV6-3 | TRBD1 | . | TGTGCCAGCAGACCCGGACAGGGGGTTGAGCAGTACTTC | CASRPGQGVEQYF
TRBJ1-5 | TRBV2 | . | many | TGTGCCAGCAGGGATGGAGGACAGAACAATCAGCCCCAGCATTTT | CASRDGGQNNQPQHF
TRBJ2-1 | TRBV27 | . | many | TGTGCCAGCAGTTTATTTCGGGGAGATCCCTACAATGAGCAGTTCTTC | CASSLFRGDPYNEQFF
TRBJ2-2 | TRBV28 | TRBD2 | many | TGTGCCAGCAGCGGGACTAGGGCCATCGGGGAGCTGTTTTTT | CASSGTRAIGELFF
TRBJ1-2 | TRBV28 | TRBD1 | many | TGTGCCAGCAGTCCTAACGGGAGGGGGCTGGAAGTAAGTGGCTACACCTTC | CASSPNGRGLEVSGYTF
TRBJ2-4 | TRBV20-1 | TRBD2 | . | TGCAGTGCTAGAGATCGGCGGGGGGCCATAGCCAAAAACATTCAGTACTTC | CSARDRRGAIAKNIQYF
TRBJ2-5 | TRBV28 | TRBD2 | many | TGTGCCGCCCAGACAGTGGGACTAGCGTACCAAGAGACCCAGTACTTC | CAAQTVGLAYQETQYF
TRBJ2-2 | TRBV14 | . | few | TGTGCCAGCAGCATAAGGACCGGAGGGCTGTTTTTT | CASSIRTGGLFF
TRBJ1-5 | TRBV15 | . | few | TGTGCCACCAGCAGAGCGCTGGAAAATCAGCCCCAGCATTTT | CATSRALENQPQHF
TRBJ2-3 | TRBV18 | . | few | TGTGCCAGCTCGAAGGGTTCGCAGACAGATACGCAGTATTTT | CASSKGSQTDTQYF
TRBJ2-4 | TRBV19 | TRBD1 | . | TGTGCCAGTAGGAAGCAGGGGGCCGAAGCCAAAAACATTCAGTACTTC | CASRKQGAEAKNIQYF
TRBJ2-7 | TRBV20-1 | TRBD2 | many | TGCAGTGCTAGTAGGGGACTAGCGGGAGCTTACGAGCAGTACTTC | CSASRGLAGAYEQYF
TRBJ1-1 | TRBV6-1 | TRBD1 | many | TGTGCCAGCAGTAATCTACAGGGGTACATCATGAACACTGAAGCTTTCTTT | CASSNLQGYIMNTEAFF
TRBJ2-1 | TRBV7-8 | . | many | TGTGCCAGCAGCCCCGCAGCCGGGGCCAAGGGTAATGAGCAGTTCTTC | CASSPAAGAKGNEQFF
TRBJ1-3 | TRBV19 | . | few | TGTGCCAGTAGTATGGGATCTGGAAACACCATATATTTT | CASSMGSGNTIYF
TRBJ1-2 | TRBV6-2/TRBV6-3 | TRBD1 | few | TGTGCCAGCGAGGGACAGATTAACTATGGCTACACCTTC | CASEGQINYGYTF
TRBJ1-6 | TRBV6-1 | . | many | TGTGCCAGCAGTGAGAGGGGCGGCGGGAGTTCACCCCTCCACTTT | CASSERGGGSSPLHF
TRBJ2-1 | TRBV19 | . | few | TGTGCCAGTAGTATCGGTCAGGTCGTTCGGGGATCCTACAATGAGCAGTTCTTC | CASSIGQVVRGSYNEQFF
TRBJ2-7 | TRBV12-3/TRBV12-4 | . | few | TGTGCCAGCAGGAACCCTGGGGGCGAGCAGTACTTC | CASRNPGGEQYF
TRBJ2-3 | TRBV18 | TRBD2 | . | TGTACCAGCTCGTCGAACGTAGCGGGGCCCACAGATACGCAGTATTTT | CTSSSNVAGPTDTQYF
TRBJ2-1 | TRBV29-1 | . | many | TGCAGCGCTCGGACACCAAGTAGGAATGAGCAGTTCTTC | CSARTPSRNEQFF
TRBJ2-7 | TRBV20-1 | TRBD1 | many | TGCAGTGCTTGGACAGGGGGGTCTTACGAGCAGTACTTC | CSAWTGGSYEQYF
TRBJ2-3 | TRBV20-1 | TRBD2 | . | TGCAGTGCCCGAGGGGTTTCGGCGGGGGTCACAGATACGCAGTATTTT | CSARGVSAGVTDTQYF
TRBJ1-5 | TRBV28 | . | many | TGTGCCAGCAGTAGGGGGGCACAGCCCCAGCATTTT | CASSRGAQPQHF
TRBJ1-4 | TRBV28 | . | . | TGTGCCAGCAGTTTCGGGGGAGTTGGAACTAAAGAAAAACTGTTTTTT | CASSFGGVGTKEKLFF
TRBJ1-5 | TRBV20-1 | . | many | TGCAGTGCTAGAGCTCCGGGATCGAGCAATCAGCCCCAGCATTTT | CSARAPGSSNQPQHF